The 26 T cell receptor beta chains reported below all come from one sample, sequenced in a study of cytomegalovirus exposure and HLA in healthy donors. The study ran its PCR with 60 Vbeta and 13 Jbeta primers. This table comes from immunoSEQ multiplex PCR, and its TCRdb copy is limited to in-frame clones, with some not included. This table holds roughly 120,000 clones, roughly 79% found once. Sequenced sample: PBMCs. The receptors were sampled from a young woman in good health and CMV-seronegative.

The chain employs TRBV5-8 and TRBJ2-1; a possible D gene is TRBD2 (5 bases). Germline V gene lookup returns CDR1 SGHTS and CDR2 YDEGEE. The CDR3 is made up of 13 amino acids. Trimming took 6 bases from V and 1 from J, leaving 8 bases between them. The CDR3 DNA reads as TGTGCCAGCACTAGCCGTTCCTACAATGAGCAGTTCTTC. Its translation is CASTSRSYNEQFF.

The gene calls are TRBV30 and TRBJ2-7; tentatively, D is TRBD1 (6 bases). This CDR3 has 14 amino acids. CDR1 GTSNPN and CDR2 SVGIG come from the germline V gene (reference sequence). The ends were cut back, 4 bases at V and 2 bases at J, with 15 bases in the middle. Here the CDR3 DNA reads TGTGCCTGGAATGACAGGTCTGGGGCCTACGAGCAGTACTTC. It is translated as CAWNDRSGAYEQYF.

This clone has just a few counts. The chain employs TRBV27 and TRBJ1-2; 9 bases are shared with TRBD1. V gave up 4 bases and J gave up 5 bases; unmatched junction bases: 8. The CDR3 length is 15 residues. CDR1 and CDR2 from the germline V gene are MNHEY and SMNVEV (reference sequence). DNA of the CDR3: TGTGCCAGCAGTTCTCACCGGGACAGGGAATATGGCTACACCTTC. Translated, it gives CASSSHRDREYGYTF.

The chain carries TRBV5-1 and TRBJ1-6; D uncertain. V lost 3 bases to trimming and J lost 5 bases, with 33 bases between them. Germline V gene sequence: CDR1 SGHRS, CDR2 YFSETQ. This CDR3 has 22 residues. CDR3 loop: CASSSLSGAAKTSSSNNSPLHF. The CDR3 DNA reads as TGCGCCAGCAGCTCCCTAAGCGGCGCCGCAAAGACATCTTCTTCTAATAATTCACCCCTCCACTTT.

The chain has TRBV4-1 and TRBJ1-5; no clear D gene. The V gene's germline CDR1 is MGHRA and CDR2 YSYEKL. V lost 1 base, J lost 5 bases, and 12 bases lay in between. This CDR3 is 15 amino acids long. CDR3 sequence: CASSQGYGFHQPQHF. The CDR3 region has the DNA TGCGCCAGCAGCCAAGGGTACGGGTTTCATCAGCCCCAGCATTTT.

The gene calls are TRBV5-1 and TRBJ2-7; the match to TRBD2 covers 10 bases. V dropped 1 base and J dropped 3; count of bases not matched to a gene: 10. The germline V gene encodes CDR1 SGHRS and CDR2 YFSETQ. CDR3 length equals 17 residues. CDR3 sequence: CASSLTSGVTALYEQYF. The CDR3 DNA reads TGCGCCAGCAGCTTGACTAGCGGGGTGACGGCGCTCTACGAGCAGTACTTC.

The chain uses TRBV7-9 and TRBJ1-2; 8 nucleotides agree with TRBD1. CDR1 is SEHNR and CDR2 is FQNEAQ in the germline V gene (reference sequence). This CDR3 is 14 amino acids long. V lost 1 base and J lost 11; bases outside the gene matches: 9. This CDR3 reads CASSLGTGPQRYTF. The CDR3, as DNA: TGTGCCAGCAGCTTAGGGACAGGGCCTCAAAGGTACACCTTC.

This chain joins TRBV27 and TRBJ1-1; D is unclear. In germline, CDR1 is MNHEY, CDR2 SMNVEV (reference sequence). CDR3 length equals 17 residues. Trimming shortened V by 3 bases and J by 5 bases, and 22 bases separated the two germline ends. CDR3 protein: CASSLEREFSPGTEAFF. CDR3 in DNA: TGTGCCAGCAGTTTGGAAAGGGAATTCTCGCCGGGGACTGAAGCTTTCTTT.

J is TRBJ1-5 and V is TRBV28; unclear D gene. V lost 6 bases and J lost 7, with 16 bases in between. This CDR3 is built from 14 residues. Germline V gene sequence: CDR1 MDHEN, CDR2 SYDVKM. The CDR3: CASSWSSRRQPQHF. The CDR3 DNA is TGTGCCAGCAGCTGGTCGTCCAGGCGCCAGCCCCAGCATTTT. The full variable domain, rest sourced from reference TRBV28 and TRBJ1-5, is DVKVTQSSRYLVKRTGEKVFLECVQDMDHENMFWYRQDPGLGLRLIYFSYDVKMKEKGDIPEGYSVSREKKERFSLILESASTNQTSMYLCASSWSSRRQPQHFGDGTRLSIL.

The chain employs TRBV28 and TRBJ1-1, with D perhaps TRBD1 (6 bases). The CDR3 runs to 12 residues. The V gene lost 7 bases and the J gene lost 8 bases, with 14 bases spanning the gap. Germline CDR1 reads MDHEN; CDR2 reads SYDVKM. CDR3 loop: CASIPDSAEAFF. The CDR3 nucleotides are TGTGCCAGCATCCCGGACAGCGCCGAAGCTTTCTTT.

This rearrangement joins TRBV19 to TRBJ1-3; D perhaps matches TRBD1 (5 bases). CDR3 length equals 12 residues. Germline V gives CDR1 LNHDA, CDR2 SQIVND (reference sequence). Trimming cost V 9 bases and J 4 bases, with 10 bases left between them. The chain's CDR3 is CASRDLGNTIYF. The CDR3 DNA follows: TGTGCCAGCCGGGACTTGGGAAACACCATATATTTT.

The chain is built from TRBV7-9 and TRBJ1-1, with a possible D match to TRBD1 (5 bases). CDR1 and CDR2 (germline): SEHNR, FQNEAQ (reference sequence). V lost 0 bases, J lost 6 bases, and 14 bases lay in between. The CDR3 runs to 15 residues. CDR3 sequence reads: CASSLAREDRPEAFF. CDR3 sequence (DNA): TGTGCCAGCAGCTTAGCGCGGGAAGACAGACCTGAAGCTTTCTTT. Filled out from reference TRBV7-9 and TRBJ1-1, the complete variable domain reads DTGVSQNPRHKITKRGQNVTFRCDPISEHNRLYWYRQTLGQGPEFLTYFQNEAQLEKSRLLSDRFSAERPKGSFSTLEIQRTEQGDSAMYLCASSLAREDRPEAFFGQGTRLTVV.

This sequence joins TRBV7-6 and TRBJ2-5, with 15 bases aligning to TRBD2. Germline V gives CDR1 SGHVS, CDR2 FNYEAQ. V dropped 1 base and J dropped 7; count of bases not matched to a gene: 7. The CDR3 has 17 residues. CDR3 in amino acids: CASSLGGLAGGRRTQYF. CDR3 sequence (DNA): TGTGCCAGCAGCTTAGGGGGACTAGCGGGGGGACGTCGGACCCAGTACTTC.

V is TRBV7-8 and J is TRBJ1-1; the D gene is possibly TRBD1 (6 bases). The CDR3 has 15 amino acids. Germline V lookup: CDR1 SGHVS, CDR2 FQNEAQ. With 1 base removed from V and 5 bases from J, the gap between germline ends came to 14 bases. The CDR3: CASSLVLGGLTEAFF. CDR3 DNA sequence: TGTGCCAGCAGCTTAGTCCTCGGGGGGCTTACTGAAGCTTTCTTT.

The chain couples TRBV10-1 to TRBJ2-7, with 10 nucleotides matching TRBD2. The CDR3 consists of 17 residues. V lost 4 bases to trimming and J lost 4 bases; unmatched junction nucleotides: 13. Per the germline V gene, CDR1 is WNHNN and CDR2 is SYGVQD (reference sequence). CDR3 residues: CASSVSPIAGGKYEQYF. Here the CDR3 DNA reads TGCGCCAGCAGTGTTTCTCCCATAGCGGGGGGAAAGTACGAGCAGTACTTC.

This clone has a handful of counts. The V gene is TRBV7-2, the J gene TRBJ1-1; D not certain. The CDR3 covers 14 residues. Germline loops: CDR1 SGHTA, CDR2 FQGNSA. The ends were cut back, 2 bases at V and 1 base at J, with 8 bases in the middle. In nucleotides, the CDR3 is TGTGCCAGCAGCTTACAAGCAGGGAACACTGAAGCTTTCTTT. Residues: CASSLQAGNTEAFF.

This sequence joins TRBV9 and TRBJ2-2; 10 bases agree with TRBD1. Germline lookup yields CDR1 SGDLS and CDR2 YYNGEE. The CDR3 is made up of 15 amino acids. V was clipped by 1 base and J by 8 bases; unmatched bases: 5. The CDR3 DNA follows: TGTGCCAGCAGCGTAATGACAGGGGGCAAGGGGGAGCTGTTTTTT. It is translated as CASSVMTGGKGELFF. Filled out from reference TRBV9 and TRBJ2-2, the complete variable domain reads DSGVTQTPKHLITATGQRVTLRCSPRSGDLSVYWYQQSLDQGLQFLIQYYNGEERAKGNILERFSAQQFPDLHSELNLSSLELGDSALYFCASSVMTGGKGELFFGEGSRLTVL.

CDR3 nucleotides: TGCGCCAGCAGCTTGGACGCAGGGAAGAACACTGAAGCTTTCTTT. It is translated as CASSLDAGKNTEAFF. V usage is TRBV5-1 and J usage is TRBJ1-1; D possibly corresponds to TRBD1 (5 bases). In germline, CDR1 is SGHRS, CDR2 YFSETQ. Trimming shortened V by 0 bases and J by 1 base, and 10 bases separated the two germline ends. This CDR3 has 15 amino acids.

The gene calls are TRBV4-1 and TRBJ1-1; possible D gene TRBD1, 5 bases. CDR1 is MGHRA, CDR2 YSYEKL, per germline. V lost 1 base, J lost 0 bases, and 9 bases lay in between. This CDR3 contains 15 residues. The CDR3 DNA is TGCGCCAGCAGCCAAGGTCCAGGGCTGAACACTGAAGCTTTCTTT. Translated, it gives CASSQGPGLNTEAFF.

This clone has just a few counts. The chain recombines TRBV9 with TRBJ1-2, with D possibly TRBD1 on 6 matching bases. Trimming shortened V by 4 bases and J by 1 base, and 11 bases separated the two germline ends. CDR1 and CDR2 from the germline V gene are SGDLS and YYNGEE. This CDR3 comprises 14 residues. The chain's CDR3 is CASSSGQINYGYTF. Here the CDR3 DNA reads TGTGCCAGCAGCTCCGGACAGATTAACTATGGCTACACCTTC.

There are a few counts of this clone. The chain links TRBV7-2 to TRBJ2-5; TRBD1 aligns across 7 bases. V trimming: 4 bases; J trimming: 4 bases; junction bases outside the gene matches: 0. The CDR3 has 12 amino acids. Germline-derived CDR1 and CDR2 are SGHTA and FQGNSA. CDR3 protein: CASSWTGETQYF. The CDR3, as DNA: TGTGCCAGCAGCTGGACAGGAGAGACCCAGTACTTC.

A few counts support this clone. J is TRBJ2-2 and V is TRBV4-2; 16 bases match TRBD2. V shed 5 bases and J 5 bases; nucleotides not matched to a gene: 11. CDR3 length equals 19 residues. Germline CDR1 is LGHNA and CDR2 is YNFKEQ. In nucleotides, the CDR3 is TGTGCCAGCAGCACCGGGACTAGCGGGGGGGCCGTCGGGACCGGGGAGCTGTTTTTT. This sequence encodes CASSTGTSGGAVGTGELFF.

The CDR3 loop is CASSPYREGTEAFF. The CDR3 coding sequence is TGTGCCAGCAGCCCCTACAGGGAGGGCACTGAAGCTTTCTTT. This rearrangement joins TRBV7-9 to TRBJ1-1; possibly TRBD1 for D (6 bases). This CDR3 contains 14 residues. V was clipped by 5 bases and J by 4 bases, with 14 bases between them. The germline V gene encodes CDR1 SEHNR and CDR2 FQNEAQ (reference sequence).

This clone was counted only a few times. V is TRBV28 and J is TRBJ1-1, with D unclear. The germline gives CDR1 MDHEN, CDR2 SYDVKM. The ends were cut back, 3 bases at V and 6 bases at J, with 17 bases in the middle. The CDR3 covers 15 residues. CDR3 in amino acids: CASSLAGVYVAEAFF. The DNA for the CDR3 is TGTGCCAGCAGTTTGGCCGGAGTGTATGTGGCTGAAGCTTTCTTT.

For the CDR3, the DNA is TGCAGCGTTGAAGCAGGGTATGGAAAACTGTTTTTT. Protein product: CSVEAGYGKLFF. The chain combines TRBV29-1 with TRBJ1-4; weak D call: TRBD1 (5 bases). Germline V gene sequence: CDR1 SQVTM, CDR2 ANQGSEA. Between the trimmed V and J ends, which lost 1 base and 10 bases, there was a span of 10 bases. The CDR3 consists of 12 residues.

The chain couples TRBV9 to TRBJ1-6; a weak D match, TRBD1 (5 bases). The V gene's germline CDR1 is SGDLS and CDR2 YYNGEE. CDR3 length: 15 amino acids. Trimming cost V 4 bases and J 6 bases, with 14 bases left between them. CDR3 in DNA: TGTGCCAGCAGCCCGCGGGGACGTGGTAATTCACCCCTCCACTTT. Its protein is CASSPRGRGNSPLHF.